Presented here are 2 T cell receptor beta chains from one specimen sequenced in a study of identical twins. A single record per CDR3 protein comes from TCRdb applying MiXCR to the 5' RACE reads. The table includes 690,000 or so distinct CDR3 sequences, approximately 6.1% detected once. Sequencing used naive T cells sorted from blood. The receptors shown here come from a man aged 18 to 30 in good health.

This clonotype was recorded at least ten times. This chain connects TRBV29-1 to TRBJ1-2; 7 bases align to TRBD1. This CDR3 contains 12 residues. Trimming cost V 0 bases and J 6 bases; bases outside gene matches: 1. Germline V gene data show CDR1 as SQVTM and CDR2 as ANQGSEA. CDR3 region: CSVEDRGDGYTF. The CDR3, as DNA: TGCAGCGTTGAAGACAGGGGGGATGGCTACACCTTC. The full variable domain, rest sourced from reference TRBV29-1 and TRBJ1-2, is SAVISQKPSRDICQRGTSLTIQCQVDSQVTMMFWYRQQPGQSLTLIATANQGSEATYESGFVIDKFPISRPNLTFSTLTVSNMSPEDSSIYLCSVEDRGDGYTFGSGTRLTVV.

This clonotype was found many times. This sequence joins TRBV7-2 and TRBJ2-3; D unclear. The CDR3 has 14 amino acids. V was shortened by 1 base and J by 7 bases, with 12 bases between the two germline ends. From germline, CDR1 is SGHTA and CDR2 FQGNSA. The CDR3 region is CASSLEDHRNTQYF. CDR3 nucleotides: TGTGCCAGCAGCTTAGAAGACCATAGGAATACGCAGTATTTT.